Below, one TCR beta chain is given with its context. The antigen remains unidentified. The germline gives CDR1 LNHNV, CDR2 YYDKDF (reference sequence). The CDR3 loop spans 14 amino acids. Trimming took 0 bases from V and 6 from J, leaving 8 bases between them. Assay: immunoSEQ multiplex PCR; the TCRdb copy retains only in-frame clones and omits some. The sample has approximately 46,000 clones; around 77% are singletons. The sample originates from a study of OX40 agonist ivuxolimab in advanced cancers. Study as a whole: Of mixed ages from about 23 to 79 and averaging approximately 60 years, the group was about 80% male.

Whole-study results and caveats: Expanded clones were, on average, more numerous among CD8+ T cells than CD4+. Those patients achieving a partial response at 0.1-3.0 mg/kg showed among the lowest clonal expansion. Circulating CD4+ and CD8+ T cells showed clonal expansion by week 6 at 0.1 to 3.0 mg/kg.

Sequencing was performed on CD4+ or CD8+ T cells sorted from blood, taken in a trial of the OX40 agonist ivuxolimab. The chain is built from TRBV15 and TRBJ2-2; no definite D call. This sequence originates from an adult with an advanced solid tumor such as melanoma, head and neck, liver or kidney cancer. CDR3 protein: CATSRDYAAGELFF. CDR3 coding DNA: TGTGCCACCAGCAGAGATTACGCTGCCGGGGAGCTGTTTTTT.